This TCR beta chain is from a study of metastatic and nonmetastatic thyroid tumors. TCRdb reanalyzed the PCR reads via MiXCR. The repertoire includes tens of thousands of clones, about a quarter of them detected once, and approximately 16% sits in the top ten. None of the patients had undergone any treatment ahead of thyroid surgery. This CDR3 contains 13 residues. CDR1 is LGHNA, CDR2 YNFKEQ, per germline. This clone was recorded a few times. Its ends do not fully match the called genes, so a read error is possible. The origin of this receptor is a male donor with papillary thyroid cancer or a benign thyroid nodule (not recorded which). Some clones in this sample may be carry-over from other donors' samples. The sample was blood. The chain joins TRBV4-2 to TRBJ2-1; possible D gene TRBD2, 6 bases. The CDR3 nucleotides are TGTGCCAGCAGACAAGATGGGGGGATGGAGCAGTTCTTC. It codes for CASRQDGGMEQFF.